This TCR beta chain is from a study of shared clonotypes between healthy human individuals. In the authors' workflow: Without quality scores, immunoSEQ junctional reads could not be filtered like full-length reads. Assay used: immunoSEQ multiplex PCR; TCRdb lists only in-frame clones, some missing. Clone size and the V and J calls come from that table; the DNA yielded D and trimming. Here the sample spans about 2 million clones, 90% to 95% being singletons. Between the trimmed V and J ends, which lost 6 bases and 5 bases, there was a span of 10 bases. The CDR3 covers 12 residues. Germline V lookup: CDR1 MNHNS, CDR2 SASEGT.

The sequence was obtained from a young man in good health. V is TRBV6-1 and J is TRBJ1-1; D uncertain. The specimen was naive CD4+ T cells sorted from blood. The subset was: CD45RA+ positively selected. The CDR3: CASSLTVTEAFF. DNA for the CDR3: TGTGCCAGCAGCCTAACAGTGACTGAAGCTTTCTTT.